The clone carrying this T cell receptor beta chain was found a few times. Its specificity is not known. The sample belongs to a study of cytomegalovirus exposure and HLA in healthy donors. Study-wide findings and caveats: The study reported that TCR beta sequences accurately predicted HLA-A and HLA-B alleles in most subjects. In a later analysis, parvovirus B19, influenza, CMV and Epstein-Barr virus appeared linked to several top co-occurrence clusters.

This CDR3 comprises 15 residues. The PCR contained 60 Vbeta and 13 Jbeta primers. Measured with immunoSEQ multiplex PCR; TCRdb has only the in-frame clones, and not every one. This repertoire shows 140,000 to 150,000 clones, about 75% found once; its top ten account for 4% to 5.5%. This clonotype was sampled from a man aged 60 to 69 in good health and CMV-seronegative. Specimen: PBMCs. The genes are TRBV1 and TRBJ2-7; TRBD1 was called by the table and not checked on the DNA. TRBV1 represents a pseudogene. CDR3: CTSSQDRDTESEQYF. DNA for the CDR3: TGCACCAGCAGCCAAGATCGGGACACCGAGTCCGAGCAGTACTTC.